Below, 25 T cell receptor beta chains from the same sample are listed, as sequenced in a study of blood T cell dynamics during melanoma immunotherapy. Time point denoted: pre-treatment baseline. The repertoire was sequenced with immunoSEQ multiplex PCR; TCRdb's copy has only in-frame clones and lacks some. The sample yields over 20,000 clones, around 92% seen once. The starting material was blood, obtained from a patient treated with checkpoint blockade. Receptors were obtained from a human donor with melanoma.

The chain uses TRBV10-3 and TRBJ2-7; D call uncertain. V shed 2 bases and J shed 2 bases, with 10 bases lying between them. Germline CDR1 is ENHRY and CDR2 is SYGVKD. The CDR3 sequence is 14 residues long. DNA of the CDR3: TGTGCCATCAGTGAGCGTACAGTTACCTACGAGCAGTACTTC. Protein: CAISERTVTYEQYF.

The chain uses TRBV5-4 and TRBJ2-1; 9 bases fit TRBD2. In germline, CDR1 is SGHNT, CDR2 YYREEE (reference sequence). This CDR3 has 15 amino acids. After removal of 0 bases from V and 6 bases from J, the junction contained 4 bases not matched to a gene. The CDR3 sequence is CASSLGGTSSNEQFF. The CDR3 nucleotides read TGTGCCAGCAGCTTGGGAGGGACTAGCTCCAATGAGCAGTTCTTC.

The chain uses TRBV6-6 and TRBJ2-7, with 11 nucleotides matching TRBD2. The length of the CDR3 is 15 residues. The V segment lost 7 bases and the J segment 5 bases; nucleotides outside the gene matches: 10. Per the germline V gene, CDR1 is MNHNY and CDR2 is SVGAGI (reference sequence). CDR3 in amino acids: CASIHGTSGSNEQYF. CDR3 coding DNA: TGTGCCAGCATCCACGGGACTAGCGGTTCCAACGAGCAGTACTTC.

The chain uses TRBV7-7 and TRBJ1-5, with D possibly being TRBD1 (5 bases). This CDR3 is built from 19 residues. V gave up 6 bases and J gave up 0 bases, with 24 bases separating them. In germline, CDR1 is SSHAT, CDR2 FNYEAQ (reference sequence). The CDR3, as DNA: TGTGCCAGCAGTCCAAGGGGACGGGGATTAGTATATAGCAATCAGCCCCAGCATTTT. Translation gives CASSPRGRGLVYSNQPQHF.

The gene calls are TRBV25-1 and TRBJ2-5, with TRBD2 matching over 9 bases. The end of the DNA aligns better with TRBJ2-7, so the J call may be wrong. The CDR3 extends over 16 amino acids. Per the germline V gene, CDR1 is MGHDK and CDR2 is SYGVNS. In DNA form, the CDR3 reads TGTGCCACCCAACGGGCTAGCGGGAAACTTCTTTACGAGCAGTACTTC. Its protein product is CATQRASGKLLYEQYF.

The CDR3 spells CASSFGTASSGNTIYF. CDR3 sequence (DNA): TGCGCCAGCAGCTTTGGGACAGCCAGCTCTGGAAACACCATATATTTT. This rearrangement joins TRBV5-1 to TRBJ1-3, with TRBD1 identical over 7 bases. The CDR3 spans 16 residues. V lost 2 bases and J lost 0; bases outside the gene matches: 5. In germline, CDR1 is SGHRS, CDR2 YFSETQ.

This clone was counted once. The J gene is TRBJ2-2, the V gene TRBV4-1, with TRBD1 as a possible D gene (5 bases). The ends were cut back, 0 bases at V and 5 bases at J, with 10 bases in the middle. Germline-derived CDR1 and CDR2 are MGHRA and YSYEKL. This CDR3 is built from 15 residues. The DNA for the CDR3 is TGCGCCAGCAGCCAAGATGGTCAGGGAACCGGGGAGCTGTTTTTT. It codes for CASSQDGQGTGELFF.

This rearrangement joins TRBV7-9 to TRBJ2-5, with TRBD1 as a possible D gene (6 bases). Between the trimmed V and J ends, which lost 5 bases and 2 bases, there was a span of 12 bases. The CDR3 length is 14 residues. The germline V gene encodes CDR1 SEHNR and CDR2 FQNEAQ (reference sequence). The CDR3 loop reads CASSKHTGQETQYF. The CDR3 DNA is TGTGCCAGCAGCAAACACACAGGGCAAGAGACCCAGTACTTC. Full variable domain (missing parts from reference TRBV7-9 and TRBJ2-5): DTGVSQNPRHKITKRGQNVTFRCDPISEHNRLYWYRQTLGQGPEFLTYFQNEAQLEKSRLLSDRFSAERPKGSFSTLEIQRTEQGDSAMYLCASSKHTGQETQYFGPGTRLLVL.

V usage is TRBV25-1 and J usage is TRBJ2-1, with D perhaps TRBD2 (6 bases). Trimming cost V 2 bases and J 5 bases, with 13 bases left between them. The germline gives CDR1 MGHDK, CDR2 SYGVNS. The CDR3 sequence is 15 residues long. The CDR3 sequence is CASSEATRGNNEQFF. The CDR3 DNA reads TGTGCCAGCAGTGAAGCCACCCGGGGGAACAATGAGCAGTTCTTC.

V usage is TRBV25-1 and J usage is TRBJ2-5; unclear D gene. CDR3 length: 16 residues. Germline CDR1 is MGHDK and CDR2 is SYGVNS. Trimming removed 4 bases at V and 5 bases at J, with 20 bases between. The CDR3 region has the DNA TGTGCCAGCAGTGCCCCGGAGAGGACCTGGTACGAGACCCAGTACTTC. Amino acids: CASSAPERTWYETQYF.

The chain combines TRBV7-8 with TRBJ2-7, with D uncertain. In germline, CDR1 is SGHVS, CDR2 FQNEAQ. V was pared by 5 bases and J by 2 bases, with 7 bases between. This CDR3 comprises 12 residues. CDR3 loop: CASSPVPYEQYF. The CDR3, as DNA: TGTGCCAGCAGCCCAGTCCCCTACGAGCAGTACTTC.

This CDR3 reads CASRESYNSPLHF. Written as DNA, the CDR3 is TGTGCCAGCAGGGAGTCCTATAATTCACCCCTCCACTTT. The chain couples TRBV2 to TRBJ1-6, with D unresolved. V dropped 6 bases and J dropped 1 base, with 4 bases sitting between them. There are 13 residues in the CDR3. The germline V gene has CDR1 SNHLY and CDR2 FYNNEI.

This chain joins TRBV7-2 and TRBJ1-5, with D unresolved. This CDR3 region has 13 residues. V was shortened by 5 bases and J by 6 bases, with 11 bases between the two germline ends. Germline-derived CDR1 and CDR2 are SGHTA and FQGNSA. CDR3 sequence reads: CASSVTRGQPQHF. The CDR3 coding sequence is TGTGCCAGCAGCGTAACCAGAGGTCAGCCCCAGCATTTT.

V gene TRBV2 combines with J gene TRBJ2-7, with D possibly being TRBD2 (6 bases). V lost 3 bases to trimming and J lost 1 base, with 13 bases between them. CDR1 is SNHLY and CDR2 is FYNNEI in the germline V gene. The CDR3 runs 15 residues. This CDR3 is CASSEVVGLSYEQYF. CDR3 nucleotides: TGTGCCAGCAGTGAGGTAGTAGGACTATCCTACGAGCAGTACTTC. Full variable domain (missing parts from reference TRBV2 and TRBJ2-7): EPEVTQTPSHQVTQMGQEVILRCVPISNHLYFYWYRQILGQKVEFLVSFYNNEISEKSEIFDDQFSVERPDGSNFTLKIRSTKLEDSAMYFCASSEVVGLSYEQYFGPGTRLTVT.

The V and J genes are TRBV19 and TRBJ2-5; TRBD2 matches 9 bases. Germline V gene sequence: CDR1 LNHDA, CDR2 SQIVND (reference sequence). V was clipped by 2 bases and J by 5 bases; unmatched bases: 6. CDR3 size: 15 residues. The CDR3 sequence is CASSILGGGAETQYF. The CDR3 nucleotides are TGTGCCAGTAGTATACTCGGCGGGGGGGCTGAGACCCAGTACTTC.

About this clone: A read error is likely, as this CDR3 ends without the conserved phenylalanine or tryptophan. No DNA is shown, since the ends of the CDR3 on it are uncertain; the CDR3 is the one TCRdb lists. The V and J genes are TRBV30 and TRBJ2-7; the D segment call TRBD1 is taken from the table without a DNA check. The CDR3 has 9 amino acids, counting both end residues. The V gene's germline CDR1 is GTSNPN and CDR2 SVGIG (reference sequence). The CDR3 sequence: CAWSTQQGN.

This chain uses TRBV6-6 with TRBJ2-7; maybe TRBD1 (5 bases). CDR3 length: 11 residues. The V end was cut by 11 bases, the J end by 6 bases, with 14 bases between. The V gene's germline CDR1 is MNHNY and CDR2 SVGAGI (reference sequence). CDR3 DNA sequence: TGTGCCGTTCAGGGCACTATCGAGCAGTACTTC. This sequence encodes CAVQGTIEQYF.

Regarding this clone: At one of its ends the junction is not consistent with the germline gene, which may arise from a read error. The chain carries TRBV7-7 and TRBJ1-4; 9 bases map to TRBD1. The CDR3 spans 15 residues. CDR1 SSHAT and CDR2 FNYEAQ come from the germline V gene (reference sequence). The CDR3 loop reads CASSTRQGVGEKLFF. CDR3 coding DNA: TGTGCTAGCAGCACCCGACAGGGGGTTGGAGAAAAACTGTTTTTT.

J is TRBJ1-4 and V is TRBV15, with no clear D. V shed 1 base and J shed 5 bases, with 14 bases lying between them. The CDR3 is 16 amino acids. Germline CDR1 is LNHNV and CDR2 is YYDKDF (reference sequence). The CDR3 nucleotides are TGTGCCACCAGCAGAGCGGGTGCTACCCGAAATGAAAAACTGTTTTTT. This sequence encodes CATSRAGATRNEKLFF.

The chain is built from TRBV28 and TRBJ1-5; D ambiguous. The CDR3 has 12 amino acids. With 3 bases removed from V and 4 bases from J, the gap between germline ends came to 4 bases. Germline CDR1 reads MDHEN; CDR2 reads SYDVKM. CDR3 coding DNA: TGTGCCAGCAGTTTGTTGAATCAGCCCCAGCATTTT. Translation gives CASSLLNQPQHF. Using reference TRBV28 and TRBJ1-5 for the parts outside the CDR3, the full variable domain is DVKVTQSSRYLVKRTGEKVFLECVQDMDHENMFWYRQDPGLGLRLIYFSYDVKMKEKGDIPEGYSVSREKKERFSLILESASTNQTSMYLCASSLLNQPQHFGDGTRLSIL.

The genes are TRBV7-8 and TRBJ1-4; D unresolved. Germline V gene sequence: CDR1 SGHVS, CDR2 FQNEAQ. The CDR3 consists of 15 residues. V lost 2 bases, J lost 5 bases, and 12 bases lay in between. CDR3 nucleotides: TGTGCCAGCAGCTTATATGGCGGACCAAATGAAAAACTGTTTTTT. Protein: CASSLYGGPNEKLFF.

The CDR3 DNA reads TGTGCCAGCAGCTCGACAAAAAAGGGGACAGATACGCAGTATTTT. Residues: CASSSTKKGTDTQYF. The V and J genes are TRBV5-8 and TRBJ2-3; maybe TRBD1 (5 bases). Trimming cost V 3 bases and J 3 bases, with 14 bases left between them. Germline CDR1 and CDR2: SGHTS and YDEGEE. This CDR3 spans 15 amino acids.

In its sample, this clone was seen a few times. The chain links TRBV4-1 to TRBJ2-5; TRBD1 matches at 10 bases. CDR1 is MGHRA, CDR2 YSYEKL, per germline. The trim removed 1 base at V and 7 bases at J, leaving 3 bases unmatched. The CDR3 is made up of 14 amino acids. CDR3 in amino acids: CASSQGQGAGTQYF. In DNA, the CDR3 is TGCGCCAGCAGCCAAGGACAGGGGGCAGGGACCCAGTACTTC.

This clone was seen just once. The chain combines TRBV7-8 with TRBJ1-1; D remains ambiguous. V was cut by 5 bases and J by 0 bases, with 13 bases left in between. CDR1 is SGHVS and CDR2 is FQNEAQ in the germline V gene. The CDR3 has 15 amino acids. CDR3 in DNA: TGTGCCAGCAGCCCCCTGTTGCAGGTGAACACTGAAGCTTTCTTT. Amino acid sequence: CASSPLLQVNTEAFF.

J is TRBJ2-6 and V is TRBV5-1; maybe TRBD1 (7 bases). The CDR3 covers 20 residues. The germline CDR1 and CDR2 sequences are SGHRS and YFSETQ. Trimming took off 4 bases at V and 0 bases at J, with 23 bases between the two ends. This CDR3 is CASSPVGLTGEVSGANVLTF. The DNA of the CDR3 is TGCGCCAGCAGCCCAGTGGGCCTAACAGGGGAGGTCTCTGGGGCCAACGTCCTGACTTTC.